The following is a TCR beta chain sequence with its context. Its antigen is undetermined. Sample-barcoded 5' priming and a J-beta primer mix drove a second PCR of roughly 6 to 12 cycles. TCRdb reprocessed the 5' RACE reads with MiXCR, giving one entry per CDR3 protein. The sample lists just under 900,000 distinct CDR3 sequences; around 28% were seen once. Each donor gave 9 to 10 milliliters of peripheral blood. The CDR3 covers 14 residues. Trimming cost V 2 bases and J 4 bases, with 11 bases left between them. These data are taken from a study of blood T cells in healthy people across ages. Notes on the study in general: When set beside aged donors, long-lived donors presented more naive CD4+ cells and higher diversity.

Sequencing was done on a sample of blood. The receptor's source is an elderly woman in good health. The chain couples TRBV12-3 or TRBV12-4 to TRBJ2-5; D is possibly TRBD2 (5 bases). CDR3 amino acids: CASSLWTCVETQYF. The CDR3, as DNA: TGTGCCAGCAGTTTATGGACTTGCGTAGAGACCCAGTACTTC.